The entry that follows covers one T cell receptor (beta chain) sequence. Antigen unknown. Other DNA sequences in this specimen translate into the identical CDR3. The data were taken from a study of shared clonotypes between healthy human individuals. General observations from the study: Some naive CD4 clonotypes, roughly 4.7%, turned up in common across several donors. Clonotypes shared by all four sorted-subset donors had higher generation probabilities than non-shared clonotypes.

Germline assignment: CDR1 SGHTA and CDR2 FQGNSA. This CDR3 is 15 amino acids long. Germline trimming cut 3 bases from V and 0 bases from J; bases unmatched to any gene: 2. The repertoire was sequenced with immunoSEQ multiplex PCR; TCRdb's copy has only in-frame clones and lacks some. The data show about 2.4 million clones, about 92% seen once. The receptor's source is a man between 18 and 29 years old in good health. V gene TRBV7-2 combines with J gene TRBJ2-3, with 8 bases identical to TRBD2. The sample consisted of naive CD4+ T cells sorted from blood. Indicated subset: CD45RA+ positively selected. As DNA, the CDR3 is TGTGCCAGCAGCTTTCCTAGCGGGAGCACAGATACGCAGTATTTT. Translated, it gives CASSFPSGSTDTQYF.